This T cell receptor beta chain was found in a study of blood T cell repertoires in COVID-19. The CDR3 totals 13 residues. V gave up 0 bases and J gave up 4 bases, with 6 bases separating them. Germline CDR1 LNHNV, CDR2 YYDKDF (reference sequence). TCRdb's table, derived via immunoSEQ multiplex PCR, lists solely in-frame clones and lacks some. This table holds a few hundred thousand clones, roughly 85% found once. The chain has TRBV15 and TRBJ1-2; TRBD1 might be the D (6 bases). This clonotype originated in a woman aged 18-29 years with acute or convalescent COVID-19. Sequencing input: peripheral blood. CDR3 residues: CATSRDRGYGYTF. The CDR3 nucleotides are TGTGCCACCAGCAGAGACAGGGGCTATGGCTACACCTTC. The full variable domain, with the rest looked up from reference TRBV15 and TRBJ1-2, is DAMVIQNPRYQVTQFGKPVTLSCSQTLNHNVMYWYQQKSSQAPKLLFHYYDKDFNNEADTPDNFQSRRPNTSFCFLDIRSPGLGDTAMYLCATSRDRGYGYTFGSGTRLTVV.